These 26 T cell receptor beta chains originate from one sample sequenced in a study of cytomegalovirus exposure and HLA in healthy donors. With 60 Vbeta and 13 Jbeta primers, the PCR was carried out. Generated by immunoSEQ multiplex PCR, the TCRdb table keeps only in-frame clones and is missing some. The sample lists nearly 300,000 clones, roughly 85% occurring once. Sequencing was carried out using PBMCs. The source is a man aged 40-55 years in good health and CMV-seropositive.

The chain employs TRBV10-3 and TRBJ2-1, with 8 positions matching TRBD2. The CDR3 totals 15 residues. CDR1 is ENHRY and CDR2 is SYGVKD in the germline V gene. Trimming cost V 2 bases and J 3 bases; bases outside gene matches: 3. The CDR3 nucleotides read TGTGCCATCAGTGAGGTAGCGGGAAGCTACAATGAGCAGTTCTTC. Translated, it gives CAISEVAGSYNEQFF.

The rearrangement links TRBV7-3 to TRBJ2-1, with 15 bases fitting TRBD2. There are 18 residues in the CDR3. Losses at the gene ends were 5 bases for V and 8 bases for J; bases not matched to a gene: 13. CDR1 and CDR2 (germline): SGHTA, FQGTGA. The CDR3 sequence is CASSPGLAGGQVPHEQFF. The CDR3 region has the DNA TGTGCCAGCAGCCCGGGACTAGCGGGAGGCCAAGTCCCTCATGAGCAGTTCTTC.

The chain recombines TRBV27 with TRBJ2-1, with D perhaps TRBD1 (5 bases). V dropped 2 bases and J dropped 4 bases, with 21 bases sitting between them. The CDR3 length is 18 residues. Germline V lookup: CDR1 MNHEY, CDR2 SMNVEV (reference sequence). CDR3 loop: CASSLSRERLALYNEQFF. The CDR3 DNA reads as TGTGCCAGCAGTTTAAGCAGGGAAAGGCTCGCTTTATACAATGAGCAGTTCTTC.

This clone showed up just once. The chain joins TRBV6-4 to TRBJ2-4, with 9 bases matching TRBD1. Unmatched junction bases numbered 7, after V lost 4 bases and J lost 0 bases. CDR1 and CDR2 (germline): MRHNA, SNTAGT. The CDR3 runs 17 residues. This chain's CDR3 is CASSVRDRVLAKNIQYF. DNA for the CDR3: TGTGCCAGCAGTGTCCGGGACAGGGTTCTAGCCAAAAACATTCAGTACTTC.

CDR3 in DNA: TGTGCCAGCCCTCAGCGGGAGGGCACAGATACGCAGTATTTT. This codes for CASPQREGTDTQYF. The chain carries TRBV6-6 and TRBJ2-3; 9 positions agree with TRBD2. CDR1 and CDR2 (germline): MNHNY, SVGAGI (reference sequence). The CDR3 is made up of 14 amino acids. J gave up 1 base and V 8 bases, and 4 bases lay outside the gene matches.

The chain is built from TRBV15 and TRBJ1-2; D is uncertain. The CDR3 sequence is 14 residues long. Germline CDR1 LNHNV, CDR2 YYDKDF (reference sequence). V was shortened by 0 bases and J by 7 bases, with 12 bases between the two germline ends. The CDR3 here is CATSRDFSGSGYTF. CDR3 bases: TGTGCCACCAGCAGAGATTTTTCCGGTTCTGGCTACACCTTC.

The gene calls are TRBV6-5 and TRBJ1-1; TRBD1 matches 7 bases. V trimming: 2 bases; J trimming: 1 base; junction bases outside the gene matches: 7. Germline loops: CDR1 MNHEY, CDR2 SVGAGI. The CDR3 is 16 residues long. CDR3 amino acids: CASSYRNRGGNTEAFF. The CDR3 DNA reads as TGTGCCAGCAGTTACCGGAACAGGGGCGGGAACACTGAAGCTTTCTTT.

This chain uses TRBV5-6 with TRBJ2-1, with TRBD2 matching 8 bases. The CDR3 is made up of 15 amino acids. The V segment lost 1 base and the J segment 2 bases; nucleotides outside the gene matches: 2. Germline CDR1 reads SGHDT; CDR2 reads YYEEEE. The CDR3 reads CASSLRRGAYNEQFF. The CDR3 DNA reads TGTGCCAGCAGCTTGAGGCGGGGGGCCTACAATGAGCAGTTCTTC.

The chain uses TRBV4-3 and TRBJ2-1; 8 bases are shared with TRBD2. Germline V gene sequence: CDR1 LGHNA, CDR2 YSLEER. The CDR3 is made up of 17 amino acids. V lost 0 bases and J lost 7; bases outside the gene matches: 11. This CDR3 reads CASSQDVRTSRWNEQFF. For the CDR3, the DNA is TGCGCCAGCAGCCAAGATGTCCGGACTAGCCGTTGGAATGAGCAGTTCTTC.

In DNA form, the CDR3 reads TGTGCCAGCAGTGGGGGCTACTCCTACGAGCAGTACTTC. Translation: CASSGGYSYEQYF. This rearrangement joins TRBV6-6 to TRBJ2-5; D may be TRBD1 (6 bases). The J call may be in error: the DNA end matches TRBJ2-7 better. CDR1 is MNHNY, CDR2 SVGAGI, per germline (reference sequence). CDR3 length: 13 amino acids.

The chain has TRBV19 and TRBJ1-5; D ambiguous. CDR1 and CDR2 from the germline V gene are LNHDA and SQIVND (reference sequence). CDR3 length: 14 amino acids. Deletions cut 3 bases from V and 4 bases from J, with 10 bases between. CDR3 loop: CASSIPSGNQPQHF. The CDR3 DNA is TGTGCCAGTAGTATCCCCTCGGGGAATCAGCCCCAGCATTTT.

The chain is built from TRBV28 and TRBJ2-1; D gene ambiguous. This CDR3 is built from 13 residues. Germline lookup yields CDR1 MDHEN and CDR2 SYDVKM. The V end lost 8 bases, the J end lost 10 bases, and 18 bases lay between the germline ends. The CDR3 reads CASGSRLLREQFF. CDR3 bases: TGTGCCAGCGGTAGCCGCCTTTTGAGGGAGCAGTTCTTC.

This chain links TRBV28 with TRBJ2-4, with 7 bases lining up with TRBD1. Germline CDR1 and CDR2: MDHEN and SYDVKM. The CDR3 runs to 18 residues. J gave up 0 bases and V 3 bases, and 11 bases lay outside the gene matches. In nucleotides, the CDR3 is TGTGCCAGCAGTTTTAACCTCCTCTACAGGGGAGCCAAAAACATTCAGTACTTC. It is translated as CASSFNLLYRGAKNIQYF.

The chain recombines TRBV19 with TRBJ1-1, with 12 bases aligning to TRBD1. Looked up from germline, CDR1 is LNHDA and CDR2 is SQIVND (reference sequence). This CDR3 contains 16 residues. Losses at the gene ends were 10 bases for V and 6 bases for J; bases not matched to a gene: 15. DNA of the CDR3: TGTGCCACCTGGGGACAGGGGGCTTTAAGCGACGCTGAAGCTTTCTTT. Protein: CATWGQGALSDAEAFF.

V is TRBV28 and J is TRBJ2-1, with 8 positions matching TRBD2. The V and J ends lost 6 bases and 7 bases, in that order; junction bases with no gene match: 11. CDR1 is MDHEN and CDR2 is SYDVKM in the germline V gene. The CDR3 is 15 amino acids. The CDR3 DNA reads TGTGCCAGCAGCCCCCCCAGCGGGAGCAGAAATGAGCAGTTCTTC. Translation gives CASSPPSGSRNEQFF. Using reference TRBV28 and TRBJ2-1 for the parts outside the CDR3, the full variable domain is DVKVTQSSRYLVKRTGEKVFLECVQDMDHENMFWYRQDPGLGLRLIYFSYDVKMKEKGDIPEGYSVSREKKERFSLILESASTNQTSMYLCASSPPSGSRNEQFFGPGTRLTVL.

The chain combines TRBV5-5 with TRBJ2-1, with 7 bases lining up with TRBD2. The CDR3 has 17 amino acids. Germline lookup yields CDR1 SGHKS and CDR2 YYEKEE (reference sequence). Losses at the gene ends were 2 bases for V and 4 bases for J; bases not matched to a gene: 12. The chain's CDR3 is CASSLNTGSGLYNEQFF. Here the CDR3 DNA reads TGTGCCAGCAGCTTAAATACGGGTAGCGGGCTTTACAATGAGCAGTTCTTC.

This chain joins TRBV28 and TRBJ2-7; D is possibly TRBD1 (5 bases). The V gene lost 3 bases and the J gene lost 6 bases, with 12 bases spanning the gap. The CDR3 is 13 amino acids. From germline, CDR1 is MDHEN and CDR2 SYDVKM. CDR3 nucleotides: TGTGCCAGCAGTTTCACAACAAGGGGCGAGCAGTACTTC. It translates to CASSFTTRGEQYF. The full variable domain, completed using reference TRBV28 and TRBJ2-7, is DVKVTQSSRYLVKRTGEKVFLECVQDMDHENMFWYRQDPGLGLRLIYFSYDVKMKEKGDIPEGYSVSREKKERFSLILESASTNQTSMYLCASSFTTRGEQYFGPGTRLTVT.

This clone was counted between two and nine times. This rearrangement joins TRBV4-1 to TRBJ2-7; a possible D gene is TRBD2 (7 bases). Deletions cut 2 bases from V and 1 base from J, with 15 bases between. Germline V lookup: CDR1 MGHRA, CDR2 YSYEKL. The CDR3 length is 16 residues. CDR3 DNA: TGCGCCAGCAGCCAACCCCCCAGGGGAGGGTCCTACGAGCAGTACTTC. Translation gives CASSQPPRGGSYEQYF.

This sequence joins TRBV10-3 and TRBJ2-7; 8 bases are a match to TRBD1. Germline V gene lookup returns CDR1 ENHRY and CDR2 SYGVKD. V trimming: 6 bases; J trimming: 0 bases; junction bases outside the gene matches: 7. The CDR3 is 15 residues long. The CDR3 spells CAIRPGQVNSYEQYF. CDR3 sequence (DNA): TGTGCCATCAGACCGGGACAGGTAAACTCCTACGAGCAGTACTTC.

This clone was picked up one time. CDR3 region: CASSLGDSSYNEQFF. The DNA for the CDR3 is TGTGCCAGCAGCTTGGGGGACAGCTCCTACAATGAGCAGTTCTTC. The rearrangement joins TRBV5-6 to TRBJ2-1; 7 nucleotides align to TRBD1. CDR3 size: 15 residues. Germline V gives CDR1 SGHDT, CDR2 YYEEEE. The junction had 0 bases not matched to a gene; V was cut back by 0 bases and J by 0 bases.

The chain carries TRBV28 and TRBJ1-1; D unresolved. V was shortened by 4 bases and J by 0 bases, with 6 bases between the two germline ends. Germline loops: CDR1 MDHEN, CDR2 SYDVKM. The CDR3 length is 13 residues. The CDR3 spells CASSSSMNTEAFF. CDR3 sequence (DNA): TGTGCCAGCAGTTCCTCTATGAACACTGAAGCTTTCTTT.

Here the CDR3 reads CASSIGQVRNQPQHF. The DNA for the CDR3 is TGTGCCAGCAGCATCGGACAGGTCCGCAATCAGCCCCAGCATTTT. The chain links TRBV7-8 to TRBJ1-5, with 7 positions matching TRBD1. Germline CDR1 is SGHVS and CDR2 is FQNEAQ. The length of the CDR3 is 15 residues. Germline trimming cut 5 bases from V and 2 bases from J; bases unmatched to any gene: 6.

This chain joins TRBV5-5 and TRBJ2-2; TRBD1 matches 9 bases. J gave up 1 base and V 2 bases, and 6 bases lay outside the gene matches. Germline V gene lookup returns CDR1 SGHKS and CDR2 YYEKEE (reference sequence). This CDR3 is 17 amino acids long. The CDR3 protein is CASSFSGTGWNTGELFF. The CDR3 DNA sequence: TGTGCCAGCAGCTTTTCCGGGACAGGGTGGAACACCGGGGAGCTGTTTTTT.

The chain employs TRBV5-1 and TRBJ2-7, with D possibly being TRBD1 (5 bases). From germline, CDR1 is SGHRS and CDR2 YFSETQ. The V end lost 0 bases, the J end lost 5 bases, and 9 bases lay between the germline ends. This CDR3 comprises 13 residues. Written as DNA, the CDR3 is TGCGCCAGCAGCTTGGCCCCCAGGGACGAGCAGTACTTC. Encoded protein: CASSLAPRDEQYF.

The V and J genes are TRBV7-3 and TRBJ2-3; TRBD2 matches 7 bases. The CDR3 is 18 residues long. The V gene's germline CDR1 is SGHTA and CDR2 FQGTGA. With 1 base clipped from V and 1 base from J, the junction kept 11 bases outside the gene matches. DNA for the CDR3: TGTGCCAGCAGCTTAAGTAGTCGGGCGGCGGGAGGCACAGATACGCAGTATTTT. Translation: CASSLSSRAAGGTDTQYF. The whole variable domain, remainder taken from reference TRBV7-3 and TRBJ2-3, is GAGVSQTPSNKVTEKGKYVELRCDPISGHTALYWYRQSLGQGPEFLIYFQGTGAADDSGLPNDRFFAVRPEGSVSTLKIQRTERGDSAVYLCASSLSSRAAGGTDTQYFGPGTRLTVL.

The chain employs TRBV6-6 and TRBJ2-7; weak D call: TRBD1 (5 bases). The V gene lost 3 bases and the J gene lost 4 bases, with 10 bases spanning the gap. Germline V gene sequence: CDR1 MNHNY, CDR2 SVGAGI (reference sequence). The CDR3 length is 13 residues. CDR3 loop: CASSYTGLYEQYF. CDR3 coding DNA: TGTGCCAGCAGTTATACAGGTCTTTACGAGCAGTACTTC.